These T cell receptor beta chains were read from a single sample in a study of cytomegalovirus exposure and HLA in healthy donors. The table came from immunoSEQ multiplex PCR; TCRdb's copy has only in-frame clones and leaves some out. The sample shows approximately 100,000 clones, around nine tenths of them seen only once. Input material: PBMCs. These TCRs come from a woman aged 18-30 years in good health and CMV-seronegative. The CDR3 runs from the conserved cysteine through the conserved F or W. The D gene is left open where the match is weak. Only some rows state a clone size, as once, few, many or a class for expanded clones.

CDR3aa: CASSLRSTGAYEQYF
CDR3nt: TGTGCCAGCAGCTTGCGGTCAACAGGAGCTTACGAGCAGTACTTC
v_gene: TRBV5-4
abundance: NA
d_gene: NA
j_gene: TRBJ2-7

CDR3aa: CASSLSMPRYEQYF
CDR3nt: TGTGCCAGCAGCTTAAGCATGCCCCGCTACGAGCAGTACTTC
v_gene: TRBV11-1
abundance: NA
d_gene: NA
j_gene: TRBJ2-7

CDR3aa: CASRRTSGSHNEQFF
CDR3nt: TGTGCCAGCAGGCGGACTAGCGGGAGCCACAATGAGCAGTTCTTC
v_gene: TRBV7-2
abundance: NA
d_gene: TRBD2
j_gene: TRBJ2-1

CDR3aa: CASSLTGGRSGANVLTF
CDR3nt: TGTGCCAGCAGCTTAACAGGGGGAAGGTCTGGGGCCAACGTCCTGACTTTC
v_gene: TRBV7-2
abundance: few
d_gene: TRBD1
j_gene: TRBJ2-6

CDR3aa: CASSLGLRRIYGYTF
CDR3nt: TGTGCCAGCAGCTTAGGGCTCCGGAGGATTTATGGCTACACCTTC
v_gene: TRBV7-8
abundance: NA
d_gene: NA
j_gene: TRBJ1-2

CDR3aa: CASSSLTANYGYTF
CDR3nt: TGTGCCAGCAGCTCCTTGACAGCTAACTATGGCTACACCTTC
v_gene: TRBV7-2
abundance: NA
d_gene: NA
j_gene: TRBJ1-2

CDR3aa: CASSPGTSREQYF
CDR3nt: TGTGCCAGCTCACCCGGGACTAGTCGCGAGCAGTACTTC
v_gene: TRBV18
abundance: few
d_gene: TRBD2
j_gene: TRBJ2-7

CDR3aa: CASSPGEGAGNYEQYF
CDR3nt: TGCGCCAGCAGCCCAGGTGAAGGAGCGGGCAACTACGAGCAGTACTTC
v_gene: TRBV5-1
abundance: NA
d_gene: NA
j_gene: TRBJ2-7

CDR3aa: CASRPQGAPSETQYF
CDR3nt: TGTGCCAGCAGACCACAGGGGGCGCCCTCGGAGACCCAGTACTTC
v_gene: TRBV28
abundance: NA
d_gene: TRBD1
j_gene: TRBJ2-5

CDR3aa: CASSPRGLAGDNEQFF
CDR3nt: TGTGCCAGCTCACCACGAGGGCTAGCGGGCGACAATGAGCAGTTCTTC
v_gene: TRBV18
abundance: once
d_gene: TRBD2
j_gene: TRBJ2-1

CDR3aa: CASSLRQTGTQYF
CDR3nt: TGTGCCAGCAGCTTGCGTCAGACGGGGACCCAGTACTTC
v_gene: TRBV5-6
abundance: NA
d_gene: NA
j_gene: TRBJ2-5

CDR3aa: CASSRTGLAYEQYF
CDR3nt: TGTGCCAGCAGCCGCACTGGACTTGCCTACGAGCAGTACTTC
v_gene: TRBV27
abundance: NA
d_gene: NA
j_gene: TRBJ2-7

CDR3aa: CAISGQGYEQYF
CDR3nt: TGTGCCATCAGTGGGCAGGGGTACGAGCAGTACTTC
v_gene: TRBV10-3
abundance: NA
d_gene: NA
j_gene: TRBJ2-7

CDR3aa: CASSQLKGQGTNQPQHF
CDR3nt: TGTGCCAGCAGCCAGCTGAAGGGACAGGGGACCAATCAGCCCCAGCATTTT
v_gene: TRBV2
abundance: NA
d_gene: TRBD1
j_gene: TRBJ1-5